The next 15 T cell receptor beta chains were all read from a single sample in a study of human T cells and chemical hapten exposure (dated by TCRdb to 2020 to 2023). Library prep was done by RACE. Sequencer: NextSeq 500. TCRdb reworked the public reads: Q25 trimming with fastp, MiXCR clone assembly, productive beta chains retained. All rows with the same CDR3 protein become a single entry with the most common DNA and genes. The sample includes about 46,000 distinct CDR3 sequences, with about 3.9% observed a single time. The leading ten clones occupy about 1.5% of the sample. What this sample's time point label stands for: healthy volunteer bleed at 2 weeks. Total RNA was isolated from unfractionated whole blood collected in Tempus Blood RNA tubes. Sample: whole blood. These receptors came from a female donor in good health. Some clones in this sample may be carry-over from other donors' samples.

This clonotype was seen only a few times. V gene TRBV5-4 combines with J gene TRBJ2-3, with D possibly being TRBD1 or TRBD2 (6 bases each). Per the germline V gene, CDR1 is SGHNT and CDR2 is YYREEE (reference sequence). This CDR3 contains 13 residues. V was clipped by 2 bases and J by 6 bases, with 10 bases between them. CDR3 coding DNA: TGTGCCAGCAGCTTTGGGGGGCCCGATACGCAGTATTTT. This gives the protein CASSFGGPDTQYF.

Ten or more counts support this clonotype. This chain joins TRBV7-2 and TRBJ1-2; D unresolved. V shed 1 base and J shed 8 bases, with 14 bases lying between them. Germline-derived CDR1 and CDR2 are SGHTA and FQGNSA. The CDR3 runs to 14 residues. The DNA of the CDR3 is TGTGCCAGCAGCTTAGGAATCCCTTTCGTAGGCTACACCTTC. Translating it yields CASSLGIPFVGYTF.

This clonotype has just a few counts. The chain recombines TRBV18 with TRBJ2-5, with D possibly TRBD1 on 6 matching bases. The CDR3 has 13 residues. V was clipped by 3 bases and J by 5 bases, with 10 bases between them. The germline CDR1 and CDR2 sequences are KGHSH and LQKENI. The CDR3 region has the DNA TGTGCCAGCTCACCCTCAGGGGTTGAGACCCAGTACTTC. Protein product: CASSPSGVETQYF.

This clonotype was counted only a few times. This chain connects TRBV12-3 or TRBV12-4 to TRBJ1-5; the match to TRBD1 covers 7 bases. J was trimmed by 6 bases and V by 7 bases; bases with no gene match: 9. This CDR3 region has 14 residues. CDR3 sequence (DNA): TGTGCCAGCAACCAACAGGGGATCAGTCAGCCCCAGCATTTT. Its translation: CASNQQGISQPQHF.

This clonotype was found many times. V is TRBV7-3 and J is TRBJ2-1; TRBD1 aligns across 9 bases. The germline V gene has CDR1 SGHTA and CDR2 FQGTGA. The CDR3 spans 15 residues. Trimming removed 1 base from V and 7 bases from J; junction bases left unmatched: 5. CDR3 sequence reads: CASSLRGGQGNEQFF. CDR3 nucleotides: TGTGCCAGCAGCTTAAGAGGGGGACAGGGAAATGAGCAGTTCTTC.

This clonotype appeared many times. The chain joins TRBV9 to TRBJ2-3, with a possible D match to TRBD2 (5 bases). There are 12 residues in the CDR3. Trimming stripped 2 bases from V and 5 bases from J, with 6 bases between. CDR1 SGDLS and CDR2 YYNGEE come from the germline V gene. CDR3 coding DNA: TGTGCCAGCAGCGTCAGCGGAGATACGCAGTATTTT. Translating gives CASSVSGDTQYF.

This clonotype appeared many times. The chain recombines TRBV10-3 with TRBJ2-3; either TRBD1 or TRBD2 may fit D (6 bases each). V was trimmed by 3 bases and J by 2 bases, leaving 15 bases between them. The CDR3 sequence is 16 residues long. Germline-derived CDR1 and CDR2 are ENHRY and SYGVKD. The CDR3 bases are TGTGCCATCAGTGATTTCGGGGGCGCGACCACAGATACGCAGTATTTT. This translates into CAISDFGGATTDTQYF.

The chain recombines TRBV25-1 with TRBJ1-2, with 8 bases identical to TRBD1. This CDR3 has 14 amino acids. After removal of 3 bases from V and 5 bases from J, the junction contained 5 bases not matched to a gene. Per the germline V gene, CDR1 is MGHDK and CDR2 is SYGVNS. The CDR3 DNA follows: TGTGCCAGCAGTGACGCAGGGGGCCGTTATGGCTACACCTTC. Amino acids: CASSDAGGRYGYTF.

This clonotype was observed a handful of times. The V call is TRBV11-1, the J call TRBJ2-1; the D gene is possibly TRBD2 (7 bases). V lost 5 bases, J lost 4 bases, and 21 bases lay in between. Germline CDR1 is SGHAT and CDR2 is FQDESV (reference sequence). CDR3 length equals 17 residues. The CDR3 coding sequence is TGTGCCAGCAGCCCAAGGGTCCTCGCGGGGGCTTACAATGAGCAGTTCTTC. Translating it yields CASSPRVLAGAYNEQFF. Full variable domain (missing parts from reference TRBV11-1 and TRBJ2-1): EAEVAQSPRYKITEKSQAVAFWCDPISGHATLYWYRQILGQGPELLVQFQDESVVDDSQLPKDRFSAERLKGVDSTLKIQPAELGDSAMYLCASSPRVLAGAYNEQFFGPGTRLTVL.

This clonotype was detected ten times or more. This rearrangement joins TRBV10-3 to TRBJ1-3; 7 nucleotides line up with TRBD1. The germline gives CDR1 ENHRY, CDR2 SYGVKD. The CDR3 is 17 residues long. Germline trimming cut 10 bases from V and 0 bases from J; bases unmatched to any gene: 15. CDR3 bases: TGTGCCACCCTTGGGACAGCAGAAAGGGGCTCTGGAAACACCATATATTTT. It translates to CATLGTAERGSGNTIYF.

The table lists this clonotype with many counts. This chain joins TRBV5-1 and TRBJ1-2; 9 bases fit TRBD1. From germline, CDR1 is SGHRS and CDR2 YFSETQ. The CDR3 covers 16 residues. V gave up 5 bases and J gave up 4 bases; unmatched junction bases: 12. The CDR3 nucleotides read TGCGCCAGCAGTAGAGACCCTACAGGGGGCAGCTATGGCTACACCTTC. It codes for CASSRDPTGGSYGYTF.

This clonotype has at least ten counts. The rearrangement uses TRBV20-1 and TRBJ2-5, with unresolved D. CDR1 DFQATT and CDR2 SNEGSKA come from the germline V gene (reference sequence). V was cut by 0 bases and J by 2 bases, with 10 bases left in between. This CDR3 has 14 amino acids. The CDR3 sequence: CSARDGSKQETQYF. The CDR3 region has the DNA TGCAGTGCTAGAGATGGTTCTAAACAAGAGACCCAGTACTTC.

This clonotype was seen many times. J is TRBJ2-1 and V is TRBV6-2 or TRBV6-3; 8 bases line up with TRBD2. V shed 4 bases and J 5 bases; nucleotides not matched to a gene: 10. The CDR3 spans 16 residues. Germline V CDR1 and CDR2: MNHEY, SVGEGT. The CDR3 sequence is CASSSPRDSGDNEQFF. CDR3 in DNA: TGTGCCAGCAGTTCCCCCCGGGATAGCGGGGACAATGAGCAGTTCTTC.

This clonotype was seen many times. DNA of the CDR3: TGTGCCACCAGTGATTTAAGGGGCCACGAGCAGTACTTC. It codes for CATSDLRGHEQYF. The chain is built from TRBV24-1 and TRBJ2-7; a weak D match, TRBD1 (5 bases). Germline V gives CDR1 KGHDR, CDR2 SFDVKD. The ends were cut back, 1 base at V and 5 bases at J, with 8 bases in the middle. The CDR3 has 13 amino acids.

This clonotype was picked up many times. The chain has TRBV5-1 and TRBJ1-2; D is unresolved. CDR3 length: 16 amino acids. V lost 3 bases and J 4 bases, leaving 19 bases between the germline ends. Germline V gene lookup returns CDR1 SGHRS and CDR2 YFSETQ. The CDR3 is CASSSSAGSQVYGYTF. The CDR3 region has the DNA TGCGCCAGCAGCTCGTCTGCGGGGTCCCAGGTCTATGGCTACACCTTC.